The present entry profiles one T cell receptor (beta chain) with its context. Sequencing used immunoSEQ multiplex PCR; TCRdb keeps in-frame clones, though not all of them. Of around 39,000 clones detected, nearly 90% appear once; the ten largest clones hold roughly 4%. The CDR3 sequence is 17 residues long. V was pared by 3 bases and J by 5 bases, with 13 bases of the junction left unmatched. CDR1 and CDR2 from the germline V gene are SGDLS and YYNGEE. The data stem from a study of T cell changes during pregnancy in multiple sclerosis. The clonotype comes from a female donor with multiple sclerosis, enrolled in a pregnancy study. Here the sequenced sample was CD8+ T cells from peripheral blood mononuclear cells, taken in the first trimester of pregnancy. The J gene is TRBJ2-1, the V gene TRBV9, with 8 bases identical to TRBD2. CDR3 DNA sequence: TGTGCCAGCAGCGAGACTAGCGTGCTTGTAGTAGACAATGAGCAGTTCTTC. Translated, it gives CASSETSVLVVDNEQFF.